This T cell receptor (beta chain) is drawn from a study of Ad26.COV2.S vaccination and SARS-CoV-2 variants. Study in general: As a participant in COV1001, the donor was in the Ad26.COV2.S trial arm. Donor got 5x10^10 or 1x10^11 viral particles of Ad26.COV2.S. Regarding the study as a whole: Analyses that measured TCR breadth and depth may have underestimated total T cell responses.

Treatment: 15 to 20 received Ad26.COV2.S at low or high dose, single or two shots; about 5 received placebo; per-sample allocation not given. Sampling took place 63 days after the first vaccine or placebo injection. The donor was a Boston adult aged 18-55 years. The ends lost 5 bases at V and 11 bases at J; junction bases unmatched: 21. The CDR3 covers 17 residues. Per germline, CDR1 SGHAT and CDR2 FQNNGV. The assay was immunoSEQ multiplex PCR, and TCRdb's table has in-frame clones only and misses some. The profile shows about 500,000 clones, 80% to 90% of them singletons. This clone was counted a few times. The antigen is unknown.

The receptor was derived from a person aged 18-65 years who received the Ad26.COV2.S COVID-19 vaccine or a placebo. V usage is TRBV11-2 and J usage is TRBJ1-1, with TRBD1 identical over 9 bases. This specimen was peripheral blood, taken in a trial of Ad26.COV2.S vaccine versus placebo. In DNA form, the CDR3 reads TGTGCCAGCAGCCCCCAACAGGGGGCGCGTTTAGTCGTTGAGGCTTTCTTT. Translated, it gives CASSPQQGARLVVEAFF.